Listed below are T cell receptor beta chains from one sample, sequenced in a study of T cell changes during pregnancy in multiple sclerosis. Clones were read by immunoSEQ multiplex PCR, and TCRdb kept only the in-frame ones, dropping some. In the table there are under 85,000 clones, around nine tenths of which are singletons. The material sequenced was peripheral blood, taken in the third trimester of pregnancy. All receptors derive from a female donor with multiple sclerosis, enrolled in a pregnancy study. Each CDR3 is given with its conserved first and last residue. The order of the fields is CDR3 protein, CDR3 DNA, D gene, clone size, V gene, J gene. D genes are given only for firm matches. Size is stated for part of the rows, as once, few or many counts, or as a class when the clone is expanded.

CDR3 protein: CASTPPGLDTDTQYF
CDR3 DNA: TGTGCCAGCACCCCGCCGGGACTAGACACAGATACGCAGTATTTT
D gene: TRBD2
clone size: NA
V gene: TRBV6-6
J gene: TRBJ2-3

CDR3 protein: CASSQAGQGESGQPQHF
CDR3 DNA: TGTGCCAGCAGCCAAGCGGGACAGGGGGAATCTGGTCAGCCCCAGCATTTT
D gene: TRBD1
clone size: few
V gene: TRBV4-2
J gene: TRBJ1-5

CDR3 protein: CASSSYRGWETQYF
CDR3 DNA: TGTGCCAGCAGCTCCTACAGGGGATGGGAGACCCAGTACTTC
D gene: TRBD1
clone size: NA
V gene: TRBV11-1
J gene: TRBJ2-5

CDR3 protein: CASSQGPLLASEQYF
CDR3 DNA: TGCGCCAGCAGCCAAGGCCCCCTGTTGGCCAGCGAGCAGTACTTC
D gene: NA
clone size: NA
V gene: TRBV4-1
J gene: TRBJ2-7

CDR3 protein: CASSYEGTGRPDTQYF
CDR3 DNA: TGTGCCAGCAGTTACGAGGGGACAGGGAGGCCAGATACGCAGTATTTT
D gene: TRBD1
clone size: NA
V gene: TRBV6-8
J gene: TRBJ2-3

CDR3 protein: CASSPRLASDYNEQFF
CDR3 DNA: TGTGCCAGCAGCCCTAGGTTAGCGTCCGACTACAATGAGCAGTTCTTC
D gene: NA
clone size: NA
V gene: TRBV7-6
J gene: TRBJ2-1

CDR3 protein: CASSAPPYGYTF
CDR3 DNA: TGTGCCAGCAGTGCCCCCCCTTATGGCTACACCTTC
D gene: NA
clone size: NA
V gene: TRBV25-1
J gene: TRBJ1-2

CDR3 protein: CASSPGAGSTEAFF
CDR3 DNA: TGTGCCAGCAGCCCCGGCGCGGGGTCCACTGAAGCTTTCTTT
D gene: NA
clone size: NA
V gene: TRBV6-5
J gene: TRBJ1-1

CDR3 protein: CAWSWTSGSRADTQYF
CDR3 DNA: TGTGCCTGGAGTTGGACTAGCGGGAGTCGGGCAGATACGCAGTATTTT
D gene: TRBD2
clone size: NA
V gene: TRBV30
J gene: TRBJ2-3

CDR3 protein: CANRLGGSNTEAFF
CDR3 DNA: TGCGCCAACCGCCTAGGGGGATCGAACACTGAAGCTTTCTTT
D gene: NA
clone size: NA
V gene: TRBV10-2
J gene: TRBJ1-1

CDR3 protein: CASSLAGGYEQYF
CDR3 DNA: TGTGCCAGCAGTCTAGCGGGGGGGTACGAGCAGTACTTC
D gene: TRBD2
clone size: once
V gene: TRBV7-2
J gene: TRBJ2-7

CDR3 protein: CSQYSRAEAFF
CDR3 DNA: TGCAGTCAATACTCGAGGGCTGAAGCTTTCTTT
D gene: NA
clone size: few
V gene: TRBV20-1
J gene: TRBJ1-1

CDR3 protein: CASSPWTGEGYTF
CDR3 DNA: TGTGCCAGTTCTCCATGGACAGGGGAAGGCTACACCTTC
D gene: TRBD1
clone size: NA
V gene: TRBV19
J gene: TRBJ1-2

CDR3 protein: CASTAAADYNSPLHF
CDR3 DNA: TGTGCCAGCACTGCGGCGGCAGATTATAATTCACCCCTCCACTTT
D gene: NA
clone size: NA
V gene: TRBV28
J gene: TRBJ1-6

CDR3 protein: CASRQGTHGYTF
CDR3 DNA: TGTGCCAGCAGGCAGGGAACCCATGGCTACACCTTC
D gene: NA
clone size: NA
V gene: TRBV6-1
J gene: TRBJ1-2

CDR3 protein: CASTATGLMGEQFF
CDR3 DNA: TGTGCCAGTACCGCGACGGGACTAATGGGGGAGCAGTTCTTC
D gene: TRBD2
clone size: once
V gene: TRBV19
J gene: TRBJ2-1

CDR3 protein: CASSLAPGSAAEQYF
CDR3 DNA: TGTGCCAGCAGCTTGGCTCCCGGGAGCGCCGCCGAGCAGTACTTC
D gene: NA
clone size: once
V gene: TRBV7-2
J gene: TRBJ2-7

CDR3 protein: CASSRLAGANEKLFF
CDR3 DNA: TGTGCCAGCAGCCGGCTTGCGGGTGCTAATGAAAAACTGTTTTTT
D gene: NA
clone size: NA
V gene: TRBV9
J gene: TRBJ1-4

CDR3 protein: CAISGGGSPQSEQFF
CDR3 DNA: TGTGCCATCAGTGGGGGCGGCAGTCCACAATCTGAGCAGTTCTTC
D gene: NA
clone size: few
V gene: TRBV10-3
J gene: TRBJ2-1

CDR3 protein: CASSPELGGEKLFF
CDR3 DNA: TGTGCCAGCTCACCAGAACTGGGCGGGGAAAAACTGTTTTTT
D gene: NA
clone size: once
V gene: TRBV18
J gene: TRBJ1-4

CDR3 protein: CASSSAGGVGEKLFF
CDR3 DNA: TGTGCCAGCAGCTCAGCCGGGGGAGTAGGGGAAAAACTGTTTTTT
D gene: NA
clone size: NA
V gene: TRBV11-2
J gene: TRBJ1-4

CDR3 protein: CASSYTGGGNTIYF
CDR3 DNA: TGTGCCAGCAGCTATACAGGGGGTGGAAACACCATATATTTT
D gene: TRBD1
clone size: NA
V gene: TRBV5-6
J gene: TRBJ1-3

CDR3 protein: CASSVAGRNTDTQYF
CDR3 DNA: TGTGCCAGCAGCGTAGCGGGGAGAAACACAGATACGCAGTATTTT
D gene: NA
clone size: few
V gene: TRBV9
J gene: TRBJ2-3

CDR3 protein: CASSTGPGADTQYF
CDR3 DNA: TGTGCCAGCTCAACCGGGCCAGGGGCAGATACGCAGTATTTT
D gene: NA
clone size: NA
V gene: TRBV18
J gene: TRBJ2-3

CDR3 protein: CASSLVGSTDTQYF
CDR3 DNA: TGTGCCAGCAGCCTGGTGGGCAGCACAGATACGCAGTATTTT
D gene: NA
clone size: once
V gene: TRBV14
J gene: TRBJ2-3

CDR3 protein: CASSMGGDSRADTQYF
CDR3 DNA: TGTGCCAGCTCGATGGGAGGGGACTCCCGGGCAGATACGCAGTATTTT
D gene: TRBD2
clone size: NA
V gene: TRBV4-2
J gene: TRBJ2-3

CDR3 protein: CASSATGGEEKLFF
CDR3 DNA: TGTGCCAGCAGTGCGACAGGGGGGGAGGAAAAACTGTTTTTT
D gene: TRBD1
clone size: NA
V gene: TRBV27
J gene: TRBJ1-4

CDR3 protein: CASSAGLAGGISDEQFF
CDR3 DNA: TGCGCCAGCAGCGCGGGACTAGCGGGGGGGATTTCGGATGAGCAGTTCTTC
D gene: TRBD2
clone size: NA
V gene: TRBV5-1
J gene: TRBJ2-1

CDR3 protein: CAWTRTTNTGELFF
CDR3 DNA: TGTGCCTGGACTCGGACAACTAACACCGGGGAGCTGTTTTTT
D gene: NA
clone size: NA
V gene: TRBV30
J gene: TRBJ2-2

CDR3 protein: CASSLAPERFGEAFF
CDR3 DNA: TGTGCCAGCAGCTTAGCCCCTGAGCGTTTTGGTGAAGCTTTCTTT
D gene: NA
clone size: NA
V gene: TRBV7-2
J gene: TRBJ1-1

CDR3 protein: CASSLRDNYYEQYF
CDR3 DNA: TGTGCCAGCAGTCTCCGGGACAACTACTACGAGCAGTACTTC
D gene: NA
clone size: NA
V gene: TRBV6-5
J gene: TRBJ2-7

CDR3 protein: CASSLVDAGHYEQYF
CDR3 DNA: TGTGCCAGCAGCTTAGTCGATGCGGGCCACTACGAGCAGTACTTC
D gene: NA
clone size: NA
V gene: TRBV7-8
J gene: TRBJ2-7

CDR3 protein: CASERADTQYF
CDR3 DNA: TGTGCCAGCGAAAGAGCTGATACGCAGTATTTT
D gene: NA
clone size: NA
V gene: TRBV9
J gene: TRBJ2-3

CDR3 protein: CASSLVRAGGADTQYF
CDR3 DNA: TGTGCCAGCAGCTTGGTTAGGGCTGGGGGGGCAGATACGCAGTATTTT
D gene: TRBD2
clone size: NA
V gene: TRBV5-6
J gene: TRBJ2-3

CDR3 protein: CASSLASSLSGTNYEQYF
CDR3 DNA: TGTGCCAGCAGCCTAGCCTCTAGCCTAAGCGGGACTAACTACGAGCAGTACTTC
D gene: TRBD2
clone size: NA
V gene: TRBV7-2
J gene: TRBJ2-7

CDR3 protein: CASSDANDGGYGYTF
CDR3 DNA: TGTGCCAGCAGCGACGCGAACGACGGCGGCTATGGCTACACCTTC
D gene: NA
clone size: few
V gene: TRBV6-4
J gene: TRBJ1-2

CDR3 protein: CAISLAGGDEQFF
CDR3 DNA: TGTGCCATCAGTCTAGCGGGGGGGGATGAGCAGTTCTTC
D gene: TRBD2
clone size: NA
V gene: TRBV10-3
J gene: TRBJ2-1

CDR3 protein: CASSVASGADRITGYTF
CDR3 DNA: TGTGCCAGCAGCGTAGCTTCTGGGGCGGACCGCATTACGGGCTACACCTTC
D gene: NA
clone size: NA
V gene: TRBV9
J gene: TRBJ1-2

CDR3 protein: CASSEVRAEAFF
CDR3 DNA: TGTGCCAGCAGTGAAGTCCGGGCTGAAGCTTTCTTT
D gene: NA
clone size: few
V gene: TRBV6-1
J gene: TRBJ1-1

CDR3 protein: CASSRDAGGGTEAFF
CDR3 DNA: TGTGCCAGCTCTCGCGACGCGGGGGGAGGCACTGAAGCTTTCTTT
D gene: NA
clone size: once
V gene: TRBV18
J gene: TRBJ1-1

CDR3 protein: CASSVGQLYGYTF
CDR3 DNA: TGTGCCAGCAGCGTGGGACAGCTCTATGGCTACACCTTC
D gene: TRBD1
clone size: NA
V gene: TRBV7-2
J gene: TRBJ1-2

CDR3 protein: CASSLGQGDEAF
CDR3 DNA: TGTGCCAGCAGCCTGGGACAGGGGGACGAAGCCTTC
D gene: TRBD1
clone size: few
V gene: TRBV14
J gene: TRBJ1-2

CDR3 protein: CASSYFGQSQPYGYTF
CDR3 DNA: TGTGCCAGCAGTTACTTCGGACAGTCGCAGCCTTATGGCTACACCTTC
D gene: NA
clone size: NA
V gene: TRBV6-5
J gene: TRBJ1-2

CDR3 protein: CASSGLAGGETQYF
CDR3 DNA: TGTGCCAGCAGCGGACTAGCGGGTGGAGAGACCCAGTACTTC
D gene: TRBD2
clone size: NA
V gene: TRBV9
J gene: TRBJ2-5

CDR3 protein: CASNLVAGELFF
CDR3 DNA: TGTGCCAGCAACCTAGTAGCCGGGGAGCTGTTTTTT
D gene: NA
clone size: NA
V gene: TRBV14
J gene: TRBJ2-2

CDR3 protein: CASSPIPGSSYEQYF
CDR3 DNA: TGTGCCAGCAGCCCCATCCCGGGGAGCTCCTACGAGCAGTACTTC
D gene: NA
clone size: NA
V gene: TRBV7-2
J gene: TRBJ2-7

CDR3 protein: CASSGWFGTGQGSYGYTF
CDR3 DNA: TGTGCCAGCAGTGGGTGGTTCGGGACAGGGCAAGGAAGCTATGGCTACACCTTC
D gene: TRBD1
clone size: once
V gene: TRBV6-1
J gene: TRBJ1-2

CDR3 protein: CASKIGLAGTYGQYF
CDR3 DNA: TGTGCCAGCAAAATCGGACTAGCGGGGACCTACGGGCAGTACTTC
D gene: TRBD2
clone size: NA
V gene: TRBV6-1
J gene: TRBJ2-7

CDR3 protein: CASSLRAGSWGETQYF
CDR3 DNA: TGTGCCAGCAGCCTGCGAGCGGGATCCTGGGGAGAGACCCAGTACTTC
D gene: TRBD2
clone size: NA
V gene: TRBV5-6
J gene: TRBJ2-5

CDR3 protein: CASSLAQEAYRWVDEQYF
CDR3 DNA: TGTGCCAGCAGCTTAGCGCAAGAGGCGTACCGATGGGTCGACGAGCAGTACTTC
D gene: NA
clone size: once
V gene: TRBV7-9
J gene: TRBJ2-7

CDR3 protein: CASSLEHPSTDTQYF
CDR3 DNA: TGTGCCAGCAGCTTAGAACACCCTAGCACAGATACGCAGTATTTT
D gene: NA
clone size: once
V gene: TRBV7-9
J gene: TRBJ2-3

CDR3 protein: CASSLGAGKGHEQYF
CDR3 DNA: TGTGCCAGCAGCTTAGGGGCAGGGAAAGGCCACGAGCAGTACTTC
D gene: NA
clone size: NA
V gene: TRBV7-2
J gene: TRBJ2-7